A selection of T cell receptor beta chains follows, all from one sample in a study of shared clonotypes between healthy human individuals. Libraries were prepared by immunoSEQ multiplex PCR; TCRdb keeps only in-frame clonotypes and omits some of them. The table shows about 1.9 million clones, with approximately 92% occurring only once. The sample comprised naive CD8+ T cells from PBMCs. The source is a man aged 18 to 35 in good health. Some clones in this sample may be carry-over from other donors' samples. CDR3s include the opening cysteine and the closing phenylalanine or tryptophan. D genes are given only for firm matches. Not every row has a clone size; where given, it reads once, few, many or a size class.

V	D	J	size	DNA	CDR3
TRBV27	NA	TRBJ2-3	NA	TGTGCCAGCAGTCCCACAATCACAGATACGCAGTATTTT	CASSPTITDTQYF
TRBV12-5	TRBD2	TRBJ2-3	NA	TGTGCTAGTGGGTTACCACATATCCCTCGGACTAGTGGAAGCTGGGACACAGATACGCAGTATTTT	CASGLPHIPRTSGSWDTDTQYF
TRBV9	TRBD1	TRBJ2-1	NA	TGTGCCAGCAGCGTAGCAGGGGGAGTTTTCAATGAGCAGTTCTTC	CASSVAGGVFNEQFF
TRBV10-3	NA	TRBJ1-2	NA	TGTGCCATCAGTGTTTCCAGCTATGGCTACACCTTC	CAISVSSYGYTF
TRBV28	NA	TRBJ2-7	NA	TGTGCCAGCAGTAACCAGGGGAGCTCCTACGAGCAGTACTTC	CASSNQGSSYEQYF
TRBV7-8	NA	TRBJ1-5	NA	TGTGCCAGCAGCGCCCACAGGGAGCCACGCAATCAGCCCCAGCATTTT	CASSAHREPRNQPQHF
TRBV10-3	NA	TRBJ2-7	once	TGTGCCATCAGTGACGAAGATCCCCCTTACGAGCAGTACTTC	CAISDEDPPYEQYF
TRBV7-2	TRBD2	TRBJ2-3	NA	TGTGCCAGCAGCTACCAAGTAGTAGTCCTAGCGGCCACAGATACGCAGTATTTT	CASSYQVVVLAATDTQYF
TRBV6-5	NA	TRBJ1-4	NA	TGTGCCAGCAGTTACTCGGGGATCGGAAAACTGTTTTTT	CASSYSGIGKLFF
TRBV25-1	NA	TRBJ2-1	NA	TGTGCCAGCAGTGAAGATGGCAGGGGCGACAACAATGAGCAGTTCTTC	CASSEDGRGDNNEQFF
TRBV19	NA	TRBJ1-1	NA	TGTGCCAGTAGTAGGACAGCTAGGAACACTGAAGCTTTCTTT	CASSRTARNTEAFF
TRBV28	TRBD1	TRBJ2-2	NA	TGTGCCAGCAGAGACAGGGGGTGGACCGGGGAGCTGTTTTTT	CASRDRGWTGELFF
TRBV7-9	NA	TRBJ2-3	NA	TGTGCCAGCAGCTCTCCGGTTAGAGGGAATACGCAGTATTTT	CASSSPVRGNTQYF
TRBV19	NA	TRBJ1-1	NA	TGTGCCACGCGGGGGTACGGAAACACTGAAGCTTTCTTT	CATRGYGNTEAFF
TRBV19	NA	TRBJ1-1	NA	TGTGCCAGTAGTATGTCCGGGGCAAACACTGAAGCTTTCTTT	CASSMSGANTEAFF
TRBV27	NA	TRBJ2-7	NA	TGTGCCAGCAGTTTCACAACAGGGTTACAGTACTTC	CASSFTTGLQYF
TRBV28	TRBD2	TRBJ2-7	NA	TGTGCCAGCAGTTTAGAACTAGCGGGTACCTACGAGCAGTACTTC	CASSLELAGTYEQYF
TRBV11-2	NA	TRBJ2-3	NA	TGTGCCAGCAGCTTAGATACGCGGGGTACAGATACGCAGTATTTT	CASSLDTRGTDTQYF
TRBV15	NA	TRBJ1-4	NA	TGTGCCACCAGCCCGAGCAGGCCTGCAACTAATGAAAAACTGTTTTTT	CATSPSRPATNEKLFF
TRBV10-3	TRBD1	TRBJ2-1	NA	TGTGCCATCAGGAATACACAGGGGATCTCCTACAATGAGCAGTTCTTC	CAIRNTQGISYNEQFF
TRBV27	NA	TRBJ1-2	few	TGTGCCAGCAACCCTGGGGGAGGCTATGGCTACACCTTC	CASNPGGGYGYTF
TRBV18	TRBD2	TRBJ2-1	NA	TGTGCCAGCTCACCACGGAGCGGGAGGAGGAATGAGCAGTTCTTC	CASSPRSGRRNEQFF
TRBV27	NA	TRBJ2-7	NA	TGTGCCAGCAGTTTATCAGGGAAGCGCTACGAGCAGTACTTC	CASSLSGKRYEQYF
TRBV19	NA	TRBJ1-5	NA	TGTGCCAGTAGTCTCTCAGGACGGAGCAATCAGCCCCAGCATTTT	CASSLSGRSNQPQHF
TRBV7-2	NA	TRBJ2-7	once	TGTGCCAGCAGCTCCTTTAAGCTCTTGAGCAACGAGCAGTACTTC	CASSSFKLLSNEQYF
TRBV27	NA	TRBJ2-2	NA	TGTGCCAGCAGTTTATTGCAGCTCGGAACTACCGGGGAGCTGTTTTTT	CASSLLQLGTTGELFF
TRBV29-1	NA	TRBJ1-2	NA	TGCAGCGTTGAAGTTGGCACTAACTATGGCTACACCTTC	CSVEVGTNYGYTF